The table lists the clone carrying this T cell receptor beta chain with a few counts. This specimen comes from a study of T cells after yellow fever vaccination. V lost 7 bases and J lost 7; bases outside the gene matches: 10. Germline CDR1 reads MNHEY; CDR2 reads SVGEGT. This CDR3 spans 14 amino acids. TCRdb reanalysed the 5' RACE reads using MiXCR and keeps one entry per CDR3 protein. Altogether 80,000 to 100,000 distinct CDR3 sequences are present, under 7% being singletons, with the ten largest covering just over 40%. The chain uses TRBV6-2 or TRBV6-3 and TRBJ1-2, with 9 bases matching TRBD1. This sample comprised CD8+ T cells sorted from PBMCs, obtained 10 days after the yellow fever booster vaccination. The clonotype comes from a man younger than 35 who received the YFV17D yellow fever vaccine. For the CDR3, the DNA is TGTGCCAGCACCAGGACAGGGGCTTTTTTTGGCTACACCTTC. This translates into CASTRTGAFFGYTF.